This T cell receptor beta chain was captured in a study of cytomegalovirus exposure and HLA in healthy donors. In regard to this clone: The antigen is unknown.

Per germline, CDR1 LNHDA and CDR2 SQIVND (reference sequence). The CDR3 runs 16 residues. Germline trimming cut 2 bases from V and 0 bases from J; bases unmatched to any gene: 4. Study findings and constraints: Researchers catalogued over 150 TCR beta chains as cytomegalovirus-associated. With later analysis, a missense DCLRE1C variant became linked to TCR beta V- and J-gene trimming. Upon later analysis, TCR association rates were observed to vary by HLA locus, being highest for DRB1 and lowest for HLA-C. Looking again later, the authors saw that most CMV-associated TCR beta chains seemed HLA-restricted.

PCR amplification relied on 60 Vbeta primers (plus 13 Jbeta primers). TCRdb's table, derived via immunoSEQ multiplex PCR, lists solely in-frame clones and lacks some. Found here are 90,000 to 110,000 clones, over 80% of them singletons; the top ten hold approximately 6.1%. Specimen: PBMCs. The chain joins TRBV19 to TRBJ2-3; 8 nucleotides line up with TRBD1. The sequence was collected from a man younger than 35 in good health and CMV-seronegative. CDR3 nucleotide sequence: TGTGCCAGTAGTATACAGGGGGCTTCAAGCACAGATACGCAGTATTTT. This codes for CASSIQGASSTDTQYF.